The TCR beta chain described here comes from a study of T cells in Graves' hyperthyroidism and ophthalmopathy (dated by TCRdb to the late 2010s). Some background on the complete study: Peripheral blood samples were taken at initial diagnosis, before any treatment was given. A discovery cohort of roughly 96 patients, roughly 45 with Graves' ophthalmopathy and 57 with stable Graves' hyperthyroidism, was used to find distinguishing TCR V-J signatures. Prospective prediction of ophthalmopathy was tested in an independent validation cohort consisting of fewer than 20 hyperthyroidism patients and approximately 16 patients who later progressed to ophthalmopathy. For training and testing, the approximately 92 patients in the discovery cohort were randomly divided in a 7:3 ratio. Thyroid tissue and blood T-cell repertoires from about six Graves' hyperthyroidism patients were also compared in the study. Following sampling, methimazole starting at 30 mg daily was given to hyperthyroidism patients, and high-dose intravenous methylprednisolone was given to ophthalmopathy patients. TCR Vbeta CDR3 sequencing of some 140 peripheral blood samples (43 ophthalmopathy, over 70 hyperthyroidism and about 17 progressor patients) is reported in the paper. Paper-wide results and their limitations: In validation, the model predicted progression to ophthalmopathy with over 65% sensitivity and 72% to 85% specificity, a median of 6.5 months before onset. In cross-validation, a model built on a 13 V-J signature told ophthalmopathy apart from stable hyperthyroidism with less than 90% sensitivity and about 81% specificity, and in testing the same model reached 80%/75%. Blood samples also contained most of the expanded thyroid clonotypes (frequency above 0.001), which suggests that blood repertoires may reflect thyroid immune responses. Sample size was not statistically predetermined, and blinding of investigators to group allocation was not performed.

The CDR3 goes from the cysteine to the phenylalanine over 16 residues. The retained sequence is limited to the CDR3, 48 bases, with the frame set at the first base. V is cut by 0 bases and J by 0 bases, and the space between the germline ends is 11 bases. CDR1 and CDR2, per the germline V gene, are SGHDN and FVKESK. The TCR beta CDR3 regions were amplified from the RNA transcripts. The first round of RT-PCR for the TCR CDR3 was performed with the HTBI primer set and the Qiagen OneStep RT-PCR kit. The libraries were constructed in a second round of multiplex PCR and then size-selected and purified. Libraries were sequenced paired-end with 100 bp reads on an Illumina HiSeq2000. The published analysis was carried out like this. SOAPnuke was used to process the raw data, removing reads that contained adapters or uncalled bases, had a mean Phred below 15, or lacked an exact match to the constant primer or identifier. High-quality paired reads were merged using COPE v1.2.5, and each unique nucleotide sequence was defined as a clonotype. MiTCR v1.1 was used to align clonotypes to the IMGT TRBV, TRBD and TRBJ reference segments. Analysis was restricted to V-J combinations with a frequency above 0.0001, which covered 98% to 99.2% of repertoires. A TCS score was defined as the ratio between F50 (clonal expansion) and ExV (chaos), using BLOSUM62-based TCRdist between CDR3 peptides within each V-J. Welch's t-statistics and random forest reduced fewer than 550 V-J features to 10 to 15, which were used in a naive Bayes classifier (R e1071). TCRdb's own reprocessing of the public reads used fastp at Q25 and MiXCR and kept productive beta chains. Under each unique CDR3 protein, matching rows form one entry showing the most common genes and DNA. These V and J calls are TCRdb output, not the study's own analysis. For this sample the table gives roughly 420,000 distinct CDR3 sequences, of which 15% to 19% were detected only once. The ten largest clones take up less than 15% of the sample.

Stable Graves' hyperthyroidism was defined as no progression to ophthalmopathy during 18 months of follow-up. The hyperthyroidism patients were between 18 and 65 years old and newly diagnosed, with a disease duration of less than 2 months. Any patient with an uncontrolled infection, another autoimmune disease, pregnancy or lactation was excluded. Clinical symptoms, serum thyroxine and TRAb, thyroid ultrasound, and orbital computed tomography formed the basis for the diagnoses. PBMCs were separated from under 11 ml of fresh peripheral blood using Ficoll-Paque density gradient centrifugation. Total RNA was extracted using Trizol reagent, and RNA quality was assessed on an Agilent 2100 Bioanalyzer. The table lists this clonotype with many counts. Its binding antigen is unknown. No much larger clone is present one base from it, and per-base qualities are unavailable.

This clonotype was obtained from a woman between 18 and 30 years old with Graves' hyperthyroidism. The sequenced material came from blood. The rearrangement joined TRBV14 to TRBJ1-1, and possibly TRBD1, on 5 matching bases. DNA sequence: TGTGCCAGCAGCCAAGATCTAGGGGTTATGAACACTGAAGCTTTCTTT. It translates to CASSQDLGVMNTEAFF.